The rows below give T cell receptor beta chains drawn from one sample of a study of blood T cell repertoires in COVID-19. Profiled with immunoSEQ multiplex PCR; TCRdb holds only in-frame clones, not every one. Seen here are 140,000 to 150,000 clones, roughly four fifths observed once, and the top ten hold around 15%. The sequencing input was peripheral blood. The source is a human donor with acute or convalescent COVID-19. The donor label of this sample is uncertain. CDR3s include the opening cysteine and the closing phenylalanine or tryptophan. A D gene is named only where the DNA matches it firmly. Expanded clones get a size class; other rows say once, few or many, or leave the size out.

d_call: .; j_call: TRBJ1-5; clone_size: once; v_call: TRBV29-1; cdr3_nt: TGCAGCGTTGGCGGACAGAACAATCAGCCCCAGCATTTT; cdr3_aa: CSVGGQNNQPQHF
d_call: TRBD1; j_call: TRBJ1-2; clone_size: .; v_call: TRBV19; cdr3_nt: TGTGCCAGTAGTATCGGGACAGCTTATGGCTACACCTTC; cdr3_aa: CASSIGTAYGYTF
d_call: TRBD2; j_call: TRBJ2-1; clone_size: .; v_call: TRBV4-3; cdr3_nt: TGCGCCAGCAGCCAAGTGGGTAGCGGGGGGTTCACCTACAATGAGCAGTTCTTC; cdr3_aa: CASSQVGSGGFTYNEQFF
d_call: TRBD1; j_call: TRBJ2-2; clone_size: .; v_call: TRBV5-1; cdr3_nt: TGCGCCAGCAGCCCTGACAGGGCCGGGGAGCTGTTTTTT; cdr3_aa: CASSPDRAGELFF
d_call: TRBD1; j_call: TRBJ1-2; clone_size: .; v_call: TRBV3-1/TRBV3-2; cdr3_nt: TGTGCCAGCAGCCGCAAGACAGGGGGTACTAACTATGGCTACACCTTC; cdr3_aa: CASSRKTGGTNYGYTF
d_call: TRBD1; j_call: TRBJ1-5; clone_size: .; v_call: TRBV7-2; cdr3_nt: TGTGCCAGCAGCCTACCTACAGGGGTAGGAGTTCAGCCCCAGCATTTT; cdr3_aa: CASSLPTGVGVQPQHF
d_call: .; j_call: TRBJ2-5; clone_size: .; v_call: TRBV7-6; cdr3_nt: TGTGCCAGCAGCTTATCTCTCGGAGAGACCCAGTACTTC; cdr3_aa: CASSLSLGETQYF
d_call: .; j_call: TRBJ1-1; clone_size: .; v_call: TRBV30; cdr3_nt: TGTGCCTGGGCTGGACGGGGGATTAGGGGCACTGAAGCTTTCTTT; cdr3_aa: CAWAGRGIRGTEAFF
d_call: TRBD1; j_call: TRBJ2-1; clone_size: .; v_call: TRBV29-1; cdr3_nt: TGCAGCGTTGAGGGACAGGGAAGTAATGAGCAGTTCTTC; cdr3_aa: CSVEGQGSNEQFF
d_call: TRBD2; j_call: TRBJ2-5; clone_size: .; v_call: TRBV2; cdr3_nt: TGTGCCAGCAGTATAGCGGGGGGGTTGTACCAAGAGACCCAGTACTTC; cdr3_aa: CASSIAGGLYQETQYF
d_call: .; j_call: TRBJ2-5; clone_size: .; v_call: TRBV7-2; cdr3_nt: TGTGCCAGCGGTAGAGGAGAGACCCAGTACTTC; cdr3_aa: CASGRGETQYF
d_call: TRBD1; j_call: TRBJ1-5; clone_size: .; v_call: TRBV12-5; cdr3_nt: TGTGCTAGTGGTTCGGGTCGACAGGGCTGCCCCTCAAGGCAGCCCCAGCATTTT; cdr3_aa: CASGSGRQGCPSRQPQHF
d_call: .; j_call: TRBJ1-2; clone_size: .; v_call: TRBV3-1/TRBV3-2; cdr3_nt: TGTGCCAGCAGCCCCGGGAACGTAAACTATGGCTACACCTTC; cdr3_aa: CASSPGNVNYGYTF
d_call: .; j_call: TRBJ2-1; clone_size: .; v_call: TRBV11-1; cdr3_nt: TGTGCCAGCAGCCCCCCCCGGGGGACCTCCTACAATGAGCAGTTCTTC; cdr3_aa: CASSPPRGTSYNEQFF
d_call: .; j_call: TRBJ2-7; clone_size: .; v_call: TRBV3-1/TRBV3-2; cdr3_nt: TGTGCCAGCAGCCATTTAAACGGCTACGAGCAGTACTTC; cdr3_aa: CASSHLNGYEQYF
d_call: .; j_call: TRBJ2-5; clone_size: .; v_call: TRBV4-3; cdr3_nt: TGCGCCAGCAGCCAAGGCTCCCAGGCCCCCCAAGAGACCCAGTACTTC; cdr3_aa: CASSQGSQAPQETQYF
d_call: TRBD1; j_call: TRBJ1-2; clone_size: .; v_call: TRBV7-8; cdr3_nt: TGTGCCAGCAGCCCCAGATTCCGGGACAGGGACTATGGCTACACCTTC; cdr3_aa: CASSPRFRDRDYGYTF
d_call: TRBD1; j_call: TRBJ1-3; clone_size: .; v_call: TRBV5-4; cdr3_nt: TGTGCCAGCAGCCCCGGGACAGGGCCGGGAAACACCATATATTTT; cdr3_aa: CASSPGTGPGNTIYF
d_call: .; j_call: TRBJ2-7; clone_size: .; v_call: TRBV4-1; cdr3_nt: TGCGCCAGCAGCCGTAACCCGGGGGGCGGAGCCTACGAGCAGTACTTC; cdr3_aa: CASSRNPGGGAYEQYF
d_call: TRBD1; j_call: TRBJ1-3; clone_size: .; v_call: TRBV25-1; cdr3_nt: TGTGCCAGCACTCGAACTTCAGGGGGATCGGGCACCATATATTTT; cdr3_aa: CASTRTSGGSGTIYF
d_call: TRBD1; j_call: TRBJ2-3; clone_size: .; v_call: TRBV10-3; cdr3_nt: TGTGCCATTCCAGGGCTACAGGGGTCAGATACGCAGTATTTT; cdr3_aa: CAIPGLQGSDTQYF
d_call: .; j_call: TRBJ2-3; clone_size: .; v_call: TRBV4-3; cdr3_nt: TGCGCCAGCAGCCCAAGGGGTTATTCCACAGATACGCAGTATTTT; cdr3_aa: CASSPRGYSTDTQYF
d_call: TRBD1; j_call: TRBJ1-1; clone_size: .; v_call: TRBV2; cdr3_nt: TGTGCCAGCAGGGGTGGGGACAGCTACACTGAAGCTTTCTTT; cdr3_aa: CASRGGDSYTEAFF
d_call: .; j_call: TRBJ2-3; clone_size: .; v_call: TRBV14; cdr3_nt: TGTGCCAGCAGCCAATCAGGTGCAGATACGCAGTATTTT; cdr3_aa: CASSQSGADTQYF
d_call: TRBD2; j_call: TRBJ2-5; clone_size: .; v_call: TRBV7-2; cdr3_nt: TGTGCCAGCAGCCCAAGCCGGGGGGGAGGGCTCCGAGAGACCCAGTACTTC; cdr3_aa: CASSPSRGGGLRETQYF
d_call: .; j_call: TRBJ2-6; clone_size: .; v_call: TRBV19; cdr3_nt: TGTGCCAGCTGGGACGGGAGCTCTGGGGCCAACGTCCTGACTTTC; cdr3_aa: CASWDGSSGANVLTF
d_call: .; j_call: TRBJ2-1; clone_size: .; v_call: TRBV11-3; cdr3_nt: TGTGCCAGCAGCTTAGCTTCTAACAATGAGCAGTTCTTC; cdr3_aa: CASSLASNNEQFF
d_call: .; j_call: TRBJ1-2; clone_size: .; v_call: TRBV21-1; cdr3_nt: TGTGCCAGCAGCAAAGGGAGGATAAACTATGGCTACACCTTC; cdr3_aa: CASSKGRINYGYTF
d_call: TRBD2; j_call: TRBJ2-7; clone_size: .; v_call: TRBV7-2; cdr3_nt: TGTGCCAGCAGCGTAGCCCGGAGGGGCGGGGGAGACTACGAGCAGTACTTC; cdr3_aa: CASSVARRGGGDYEQYF
d_call: .; j_call: TRBJ1-1; clone_size: .; v_call: TRBV5-1; cdr3_nt: TGCGCCAGCAGCACATACAGGTTAGCCACTGAAGCTTTCTTT; cdr3_aa: CASSTYRLATEAFF
d_call: .; j_call: TRBJ1-1; clone_size: .; v_call: TRBV20-1; cdr3_nt: TGCAGTGCTAGTACAGGGCCGAACACTGAAGCTTTCTTT; cdr3_aa: CSASTGPNTEAFF
d_call: .; j_call: TRBJ1-2; clone_size: .; v_call: TRBV2; cdr3_nt: TGTGCCAGCAGCTACAGGGATAACTATGGCTACACCTTC; cdr3_aa: CASSYRDNYGYTF
d_call: .; j_call: TRBJ2-1; clone_size: .; v_call: TRBV4-1; cdr3_nt: TGCGCCAGCAGCCAAGTCGTTGCAGGGAAGAACAATGAGCAGTTCTTC; cdr3_aa: CASSQVVAGKNNEQFF
d_call: TRBD1; j_call: TRBJ2-6; clone_size: .; v_call: TRBV4-2; cdr3_nt: TGTGCCAGCAGCCAAGGCGACAGGGTGTCCGGGGCCAACGTCCTGACTTTC; cdr3_aa: CASSQGDRVSGANVLTF
d_call: .; j_call: TRBJ1-1; clone_size: .; v_call: TRBV29-1; cdr3_nt: TGCAGCATCGCTGTCGCAGTGAACACTGAAGCTTTCTTT; cdr3_aa: CSIAVAVNTEAFF
d_call: TRBD2; j_call: TRBJ2-1; clone_size: .; v_call: TRBV27; cdr3_nt: TGTGCCAGCAGGTTGAACTTGGCGGGGGGATACAATGAGCAGTTCTTC; cdr3_aa: CASRLNLAGGYNEQFF
d_call: .; j_call: TRBJ2-1; clone_size: .; v_call: TRBV11-2; cdr3_nt: TGTGCCAGCAGCTTGGGGCTTGACAATGAGCAGTTCTTC; cdr3_aa: CASSLGLDNEQFF
d_call: .; j_call: TRBJ1-6; clone_size: .; v_call: TRBV6-5; cdr3_nt: TGTGCCAGCACATTCGGAAAGGGAGGTTCACCCCTCCACTTT; cdr3_aa: CASTFGKGGSPLHF
d_call: .; j_call: TRBJ2-3; clone_size: .; v_call: TRBV5-1; cdr3_nt: TGCGCCAGCAGACAATGGGGGCAGGGAACAGATACGCAGTATTTT; cdr3_aa: CASRQWGQGTDTQYF
d_call: .; j_call: TRBJ1-1; clone_size: .; v_call: TRBV6-1; cdr3_nt: TGTGCCAGCAGTGAAGGCCAAGGGGGGGCCCGACCCGGTGAAGCTTTCTTT; cdr3_aa: CASSEGQGGARPGEAFF
d_call: TRBD2; j_call: TRBJ2-7; clone_size: .; v_call: TRBV7-2; cdr3_nt: TGTGCCAGCAGTTCTCAAACACTAGCGGGGGCTGAGCAGTACTTC; cdr3_aa: CASSSQTLAGAEQYF
d_call: TRBD2; j_call: TRBJ2-1; clone_size: .; v_call: TRBV4-1; cdr3_nt: TGCGCCAGCAGCCAGACTGGACTAGCGGGGCTCTACAATGAGCAGTTCTTC; cdr3_aa: CASSQTGLAGLYNEQFF
d_call: .; j_call: TRBJ2-5; clone_size: once; v_call: TRBV25-1; cdr3_nt: TGTGCCAGCAGTGAAATTCGACCGGGGTACCAAGAGACCCAGTACTTC; cdr3_aa: CASSEIRPGYQETQYF
d_call: .; j_call: TRBJ1-6; clone_size: .; v_call: TRBV7-2; cdr3_nt: TGTGCCAGCAGCCAATCGGGTCTCGGGTCCTATAATTCACCCCTCCACTTT; cdr3_aa: CASSQSGLGSYNSPLHF
d_call: .; j_call: TRBJ2-3; clone_size: .; v_call: TRBV6-5; cdr3_nt: TGTGCCAGCAGTTTGGAGGGGGCCGCCACCTTTGTTACGCAGTATTTT; cdr3_aa: CASSLEGAATFVTQYF
d_call: .; j_call: TRBJ2-7; clone_size: few; v_call: TRBV5-1; cdr3_nt: TGCGCCAGCAGCCCTGGAGGCGGGCAGTACGAGCAGTACTTC; cdr3_aa: CASSPGGGQYEQYF
d_call: .; j_call: TRBJ1-5; clone_size: .; v_call: TRBV7-8; cdr3_nt: TGTGCCAGCAGCTTAGCAGAATTAGCAAATCAGCCCCAGCATTTT; cdr3_aa: CASSLAELANQPQHF
d_call: .; j_call: TRBJ1-1; clone_size: .; v_call: TRBV9; cdr3_nt: TGTGCCAGCGGCAGGCTGAACACTGAAGCTTTCTTT; cdr3_aa: CASGRLNTEAFF
d_call: .; j_call: TRBJ2-3; clone_size: .; v_call: TRBV28; cdr3_nt: TGTGCCAGCAGAACGAGGACACCTAGCACAGATACGCAGTATTTT; cdr3_aa: CASRTRTPSTDTQYF
d_call: TRBD1; j_call: TRBJ1-2; clone_size: .; v_call: TRBV9; cdr3_nt: TGTGCCAGCGGGGGGACAGGGAGAAAAGGCTATGGCTACACCTTC; cdr3_aa: CASGGTGRKGYGYTF
d_call: .; j_call: TRBJ2-3; clone_size: .; v_call: TRBV6-6; cdr3_nt: TGTGCCAGCAGGGCTTGGAGGGGTAGGACAGATACGCAGTATTTT; cdr3_aa: CASRAWRGRTDTQYF
d_call: .; j_call: TRBJ1-5; clone_size: .; v_call: TRBV7-8; cdr3_nt: TGTGCCAGCAGCTTAGCAGCAGGGAGGAATCAGCCCCAGCATTTT; cdr3_aa: CASSLAAGRNQPQHF
d_call: .; j_call: TRBJ2-5; clone_size: .; v_call: TRBV5-5; cdr3_nt: TGTGCCAGCAGCTTTCCTCGCCAGGACCAAGAGACCCAGTACTTC; cdr3_aa: CASSFPRQDQETQYF
d_call: TRBD1; j_call: TRBJ1-2; clone_size: .; v_call: TRBV19; cdr3_nt: TGTGCCAGTAGGGCACGGGACAGGGGTAACTATGGCTACACCTTC; cdr3_aa: CASRARDRGNYGYTF